Below, one T cell receptor (beta chain) is given with its context. The antigen is unknown. The data derive from a study of cytomegalovirus exposure and HLA in healthy donors. Turning to the study itself: Earlier, 95 million to 140 million unique TCR beta sequences were recovered from about 200 million T cells by an analysis. General study findings and limits: Later analysis associated a missense DCLRE1C variant with TCR beta V- and J-gene trimming. Analysis performed later found under 20,000 TCR beta sequences associated with HLA alleles at 0.05 false discovery rate.

The PCR made use of 60 Vbeta and 13 Jbeta primers. Libraries were prepared by immunoSEQ multiplex PCR; TCRdb keeps only in-frame clonotypes and omits some of them. This table has about 160,000 clones, 82% appearing once. Germline V gives CDR1 MDHEN, CDR2 SYDVKM. The CDR3 sequence is 13 residues long. Trimming at V came to 6 bases and at J to 2 bases, leaving 3 bases not matched to a gene. The chain recombines TRBV28 with TRBJ2-7; 8 bases map to TRBD1. What was sequenced was PBMCs. The sequence was obtained from a girl aged 10 to 17 in good health and CMV-seropositive. CDR3 bases: TGTGCCAGCAGACTACAGGGGGCCTACGAGCAGTACTTC. It is translated as CASRLQGAYEQYF.